The 14 T cell receptor beta chains listed next were all sequenced from one sample in a study of blood T cell repertoires in COVID-19 (TCRdb year 2020). Receptor libraries were prepared by the immunoSEQ multiplex PCR assay. The source is immuneACCESS, and TCRdb retained only in-frame sequences with V and J called. Part of the clones is not carried over; for the studies checked, unresolved V genes explain less than half of this, and the remainder is unexplained. Counted in this sample were hundreds of thousands of clones; roughly nine tenths of them appeared once. The top ten hold approximately 2.8% of the sample. The sample comprised PBMCs or T cells enriched from blood (not recorded which). Receptors originate from a woman aged 50 to 60 in a cohort exposed to, infected with or recovered from COVID-19 (not recorded which).

The J gene is TRBJ2-1, the V gene TRBV15; 8 nucleotides agree with TRBD2. Germline V gives CDR1 LNHNV, CDR2 YYDKDF (reference sequence). Trimming removed 5 bases from V and 8 bases from J; junction bases left unmatched: 17. The CDR3 extends over 17 amino acids. CDR3 residues: CATSQRKIGGGFDEQFF. The CDR3 region has the DNA TGTGCCACCAGCCAACGAAAAATCGGCGGGGGGTTCGATGAGCAGTTCTTC.

This chain joins TRBV18 and TRBJ2-3; D perhaps matches TRBD1 (6 bases). The CDR3 is made up of 16 amino acids. Deletions cut 2 bases from V and 3 bases from J, with 15 bases between. Germline V gives CDR1 KGHSH, CDR2 LQKENI. This chain's CDR3 is CASSPSTGRLTDTQYF. CDR3 DNA sequence: TGTGCCAGCTCACCATCAACAGGGAGATTGACAGATACGCAGTATTTT.

V usage is TRBV3-1 (or the pseudogene TRBV3-2) and J usage is TRBJ2-7; 10 nucleotides align to TRBD2. Unmatched junction bases numbered 3, after V lost 4 bases and J lost 3 bases. This CDR3 is built from 14 residues. The germline CDR1 and CDR2 sequences are LGHDT and YNNKEL (reference sequence). The CDR3 here is CASSLTSGDYEQYF. In DNA form, the CDR3 reads TGTGCCAGCAGCCTTACTAGCGGGGACTACGAGCAGTACTTC.

This clone showed up just once. The V gene is TRBV28, the J gene TRBJ2-1; 9 nucleotides match TRBD2. Losses at the gene ends were 4 bases for V and 3 bases for J; bases not matched to a gene: 7. The CDR3 runs 16 residues. CDR1 is MDHEN and CDR2 is SYDVKM in the germline V gene. CDR3 nucleotides: TGTGCCAGCAGTTGGCGCCTAGCGGGGCACTACAATGAGCAGTTCTTC. It is translated as CASSWRLAGHYNEQFF. Variable domain in full (rest from reference TRBV28 and TRBJ2-1): DVKVTQSSRYLVKRTGEKVFLECVQDMDHENMFWYRQDPGLGLRLIYFSYDVKMKEKGDIPEGYSVSREKKERFSLILESASTNQTSMYLCASSWRLAGHYNEQFFGPGTRLTVL.

CDR3 sequence: CASSVDRGREQYF. The CDR3 DNA follows: TGTGCCAGCTCAGTCGACAGGGGGCGCGAGCAGTACTTC. J is TRBJ2-7 and V is TRBV18, with TRBD1 identical over 10 bases. The J segment lost 6 bases and the V segment lost 5 bases, leaving 4 bases of the junction unmatched. Per the germline V gene, CDR1 is KGHSH and CDR2 is LQKENI. The CDR3 length is 13 residues.

The chain uses TRBV12-1 and TRBJ2-3; TRBD2, the table's D call, lacks a check against the DNA. TRBV12-1 is a known pseudogene. The length of the CDR3 is 18 residues. The CDR3 DNA sequence: TGTGCCAGCAGCACAGGACTAGCGGGGAGCTCTAGCACAGATACGCAGTATTTT. This translates into CASSTGLAGSSSTDTQYF.

This sequence joins TRBV6-4 and TRBJ1-2, with 11 bases matching TRBD1. Germline V gene data show CDR1 as MRHNA and CDR2 as SNTAGT. The CDR3 runs 16 residues. Losses at the gene ends were 6 bases for V and 4 bases for J; bases not matched to a gene: 10. CDR3 sequence reads: CASREKRTGGRYGYTF. The CDR3 DNA sequence: TGTGCCAGCAGAGAGAAACGGACAGGGGGCCGCTATGGCTACACCTTC.

V and J are TRBV30 and TRBJ2-2; D call uncertain. Trimming pared 5 bases from V and 1 base from J, leaving 14 bases between. CDR3 length: 15 residues. From germline, CDR1 is GTSNPN and CDR2 SVGIG (reference sequence). The CDR3 DNA reads as TGTGCCTGGGGCGGTCCTCTTCGGAACACCGGGGAGCTGTTTTTT. It translates to CAWGGPLRNTGELFF.

The chain's CDR3 is CASSPLSGAYEKLFF. The CDR3 coding sequence is TGTGCCAGCTCACCGCTGTCAGGGGCGTATGAAAAACTGTTTTTT. V usage is TRBV18 and J usage is TRBJ1-4; tentatively, D is TRBD1 (6 bases). Trimming shortened V by 3 bases and J by 6 bases, and 14 bases separated the two germline ends. This CDR3 contains 15 residues. CDR1 and CDR2 from the germline V gene are KGHSH and LQKENI.

This chain uses TRBV5-4 with TRBJ2-1; 9 nucleotides match TRBD2. Germline V gives CDR1 SGHNT, CDR2 YYREEE (reference sequence). This CDR3 has 17 residues. Losses at the gene ends were 4 bases for V and 7 bases for J; bases not matched to a gene: 15. The CDR3 reads CASSRTPAGGVGNEQFF. CDR3 nucleotide sequence: TGTGCCAGCAGCCGAACCCCAGCGGGGGGAGTCGGGAATGAGCAGTTCTTC.

This chain connects TRBV5-5 to TRBJ1-1; the D is unclear. V shed 0 bases and J shed 8 bases, with 11 bases lying between them. This CDR3 has 13 residues. The V gene's germline CDR1 is SGHKS and CDR2 YYEKEE (reference sequence). CDR3 protein: CASSLVTGSEAFF. For the CDR3, the DNA is TGTGCCAGCAGCTTGGTTACGGGATCCGAAGCTTTCTTT.

This sequence joins TRBV18 and TRBJ1-1; D gene unclear. The length of the CDR3 is 15 residues. Per germline, CDR1 KGHSH and CDR2 LQKENI. The V gene lost 3 bases and the J gene lost 1 base, with 12 bases spanning the gap. The CDR3 DNA follows: TGTGCCAGCTCACCCCCGGGAGCGTCGAACACTGAAGCTTTCTTT. The encoded protein is CASSPPGASNTEAFF.

The chain carries TRBV4-1 and TRBJ2-1; 7 nucleotides line up with TRBD2. Germline CDR1 is MGHRA and CDR2 is YSYEKL. V was pared by 0 bases and J by 0 bases, with 2 bases of the junction left unmatched. This CDR3 has 16 amino acids. CDR3: CASSQEGGSSYNEQFF. CDR3 sequence (DNA): TGCGCCAGCAGCCAAGAGGGAGGGAGCTCCTACAATGAGCAGTTCTTC.

The gene calls are TRBV4-1 and TRBJ1-2, with 7 bases identical to TRBD1. This CDR3 contains 15 residues. With V trimmed by 2 bases and J by 4 bases, 7 bases remained unmatched. In germline, CDR1 is MGHRA, CDR2 YSYEKL. This CDR3 is CASSQRSQGVYGYTF. The CDR3 nucleotides are TGCGCCAGCAGCCAACGCAGCCAGGGGGTCTATGGCTACACCTTC.